The 10 T cell receptor beta chains reported below all come from one sample, sequenced in a study of blood T cell repertoires in COVID-19 (dated by TCRdb to about 2020). The library was made by the immunoSEQ multiplex PCR assay. TCRdb mirrors the immuneACCESS table, restricted to in-frame sequences. Some clones are absent from its copies; in checked studies, under half trace to an unresolved V gene, and the reason for the others is unknown. This sample holds more than 200,000 clones; over 80% were observed only once. The ten most abundant clones make up roughly 2.7% of the sample. Sequencing was done on a sample of peripheral blood. These receptors were collected from a man in his thirties or forties with COVID-19, enrolled during active disease.

The CDR3 spells CASSLDRDSSYEQYF. The CDR3 DNA follows: TGTGCCAGCAGCCTCGACCGGGACAGCTCCTACGAGCAGTACTTC. The chain combines TRBV27 with TRBJ2-7; TRBD1 matches 7 bases. Germline V gives CDR1 MNHEY, CDR2 SMNVEV (reference sequence). This CDR3 region has 15 residues. Trimming removed 6 bases from V and 0 bases from J; junction bases left unmatched: 8.

The chain carries TRBV15 and TRBJ1-1; D is undetermined. Per the germline V gene, CDR1 is LNHNV and CDR2 is YYDKDF (reference sequence). With 4 bases removed from V and 0 bases from J, the gap between germline ends came to 12 bases. This CDR3 spans 15 amino acids. The CDR3 sequence: CATSTYVGVNTEAFF. CDR3 sequence (DNA): TGTGCCACCAGCACCTACGTAGGAGTGAACACTGAAGCTTTCTTT.

The chain joins TRBV2 to TRBJ1-2, with 8 nucleotides matching TRBD1. Germline assignment: CDR1 SNHLY and CDR2 FYNNEI. The V and J ends lost 5 bases and 2 bases, in that order; junction bases with no gene match: 4. This CDR3 region has 14 residues. In nucleotides, the CDR3 is TGTGCCAGCAGTCCGGACAGGGCGAACTATGGCTACACCTTC. Its translation is CASSPDRANYGYTF.

This clone was found once. The rearrangement uses TRBV7-7 and TRBJ1-1; D possibly corresponds to TRBD1 (6 bases). Germline V CDR1 and CDR2: SSHAT, FNYEAQ (reference sequence). The CDR3 loop spans 18 amino acids. V was clipped by 5 bases and J by 0 bases, with 22 bases between them. DNA of the CDR3: TGTGCCAGCAGCCCAAATTTAAAACCGGGACAAATGAACACTGAAGCTTTCTTT. It codes for CASSPNLKPGQMNTEAFF.

J is TRBJ1-1 and V is TRBV5-4; the match to TRBD1 covers 12 bases. CDR1 SGHNT and CDR2 YYREEE come from the germline V gene (reference sequence). The CDR3 loop spans 17 amino acids. Trimming cost V 3 bases and J 4 bases; bases outside gene matches: 10. For the CDR3, the DNA is TGTGCCAGCAGCTACCGGGACAGGGGGCGAGAGGGCACTGAAGCTTTCTTT. Translated, it gives CASSYRDRGREGTEAFF.

The chain employs TRBV15 and TRBJ1-1; 11 nucleotides line up with TRBD1. The CDR3 is made up of 16 amino acids. After removal of 4 bases from V and 5 bases from J, the junction contained 9 bases not matched to a gene. Germline V gene data show CDR1 as LNHNV and CDR2 as YYDKDF (reference sequence). The CDR3 sequence: CATSTTGTGGRTEAFF. The CDR3, as DNA: TGTGCCACCAGCACCACCGGGACAGGGGGTCGGACTGAAGCTTTCTTT.

The rearrangement uses TRBV28 and TRBJ1-1, with D maybe TRBD1 (5 bases). CDR1 is MDHEN, CDR2 SYDVKM, per germline. The CDR3 runs to 12 residues. Trimming removed 9 bases from V and 1 base from J, with 9 bases in between. CDR3 protein: CASGRGNTEAFF. CDR3 nucleotide sequence: TGTGCCAGTGGAAGGGGGAACACTGAAGCTTTCTTT.

The CDR3 protein is CASSSRWGPSYNEQFF. The DNA for the CDR3 is TGTGCCAGCAGTTCCCGATGGGGGCCCTCCTACAATGAGCAGTTCTTC. V gene TRBV11-3 combines with J gene TRBJ2-1; weak D call: TRBD1 (6 bases). The CDR3 length is 16 residues. The germline V and J ends were trimmed by 6 bases and 0 bases, with 15 bases remaining between them. CDR1 is SGHNT and CDR2 is YENEEA in the germline V gene. Combining the CDR3 with reference TRBV11-3 and TRBJ2-1 gives the whole variable domain EAGVVQSPRYKIIEKKQPVAFWCNPISGHNTLYWYLQNLGQGPELLIRYENEEAVDDSQLPKDRFSAERLKGVDSTLKIQPAELGDSAVYLCASSSRWGPSYNEQFFGPGTRLTVL.

The chain carries TRBV27 and TRBJ2-3; the match to TRBD2 covers 8 bases. Germline CDR1 is MNHEY and CDR2 is SMNVEV (reference sequence). This CDR3 has 16 amino acids. After removal of 4 bases from V and 0 bases from J, the junction contained 6 bases not matched to a gene. For the CDR3, the DNA is TGTGCCAGCAGTTCCCCTCGCGGGGGGAGCACAGATACGCAGTATTTT. Its protein product is CASSSPRGGSTDTQYF.

For the CDR3, the DNA is TGTGCCAGCAGCTCTAGTAGCCGGGACTTACAAGAGACCCAGTACTTC. The encoded protein is CASSSSSRDLQETQYF. This chain uses TRBV11-3 with TRBJ2-5; possibly TRBD2 for D (6 bases). The CDR3 length is 16 residues. In germline, CDR1 is SGHNT, CDR2 YENEEA. Trimming took 4 bases from V and 2 from J, leaving 17 bases between them.